This entry is about one TCR beta chain. Non-transplant comparator patients with other cancers had at least five gastrointestinal samples and no known gastrointestinal disease. The data were taken from a study of tissue T cells after allogeneic stem cell transplantation. Per germline, CDR1 LNHDA and CDR2 SQIVND (reference sequence). This CDR3 is 16 amino acids long. The junction had 13 bases not matched to a gene; V was cut back by 5 bases and J by 7 bases. Libraries were prepared by immunoSEQ multiplex PCR; TCRdb keeps only in-frame clonotypes and omits some of them. Among around 6,300 clones, about 73% were seen once, and the ten largest hold roughly 7%.

The specimen comprised tissue from the rectum, sampled at autopsy. This TCR derives from a woman aged 18 to 50 with breast cancer. This chain joins TRBV19 and TRBJ2-2; the match to TRBD1 covers 7 bases. The CDR3 loop reads CASSPRQGGRGGELFF. The CDR3 DNA sequence: TGTGCCAGTAGTCCAAGACAGGGCGGACGTGGCGGGGAGCTGTTTTTT.